The following is a TCR beta chain sequence with its context. This specimen comes from a study of shared clonotypes between healthy human individuals. Sequencing used immunoSEQ multiplex PCR; TCRdb keeps in-frame clones, though not all of them. This sample has about 2.3 million clones, with approximately 93% found just once. The origin of this receptor is a man younger than 35 in good health. Some clones in this sample may be carry-over from other donors' samples. The specimen sequenced was naive CD4+ T cells from PBMCs. The subset denotes: CD45RA+ positively selected.

In DNA, the CDR3 is TGTGCCTGGAGTTTGCAGGGGAGCACTGAAGCTTTCTTT. Amino acids: CAWSLQGSTEAFF. The chain combines TRBV30 with TRBJ1-1, with TRBD1 as a possible D gene (6 bases). This CDR3 is 13 amino acids long. CDR1 and CDR2 from the germline V gene are GTSNPN and SVGIG (reference sequence). Trimming took 2 bases from V and 4 from J, leaving 11 bases between them.